A selection of T cell receptor beta chains follows, all from one sample in a study of spatial heterogeneity in lung cancer. TCRdb reanalysed the 5' RACE reads using MiXCR and keeps one entry per CDR3 protein. The data hold 39,000 or so distinct CDR3 sequences, with 7.5% observed a single time. The sample was PBMCs, taken at surgery. The receptor source for this set is a male donor with early-stage non-small cell lung cancer. Both conserved end residues are part of each CDR3. Fields, in order: J gene, clone size, D gene, V gene, CDR3 DNA, CDR3 protein. D genes are given only for firm matches. The listing skips clone size in some rows; elsewhere it reads once, few, many or a size class.

j_call: TRBJ2-1; clone_size: many; d_call: TRBD2; v_call: TRBV7-6; cdr3_nt: TGTGCCAGCAGCTTGAGCGGGGGGGCTGGCAATGAGCAGTTCTTC; cdr3_aa: CASSLSGGAGNEQFF
j_call: TRBJ1-1; clone_size: .; d_call: TRBD1; v_call: TRBV6-1; cdr3_nt: TGTGCCAGCGGTGAAGCGCGGGACAGGGAGGGGACGAACACTGAAGCTTTCTTT; cdr3_aa: CASGEARDREGTNTEAFF
j_call: TRBJ2-1; clone_size: .; d_call: .; v_call: TRBV5-6; cdr3_nt: TGTGCCAGCAGCTTGCTCAAGGTGCAGGGATCCTACAATGAGCAGTTCTTC; cdr3_aa: CASSLLKVQGSYNEQFF
j_call: TRBJ1-1; clone_size: .; d_call: .; v_call: TRBV12-3/TRBV12-4; cdr3_nt: TGTGCCAGCAGTTTCCGTACAACCAACACTGAAGCTTTCTTT; cdr3_aa: CASSFRTTNTEAFF
j_call: TRBJ1-1; clone_size: few; d_call: .; v_call: TRBV11-2; cdr3_nt: TGTGCCAGCAGCTTAGTGGAAATGGCAGAAGCTTTCTTT; cdr3_aa: CASSLVEMAEAFF
j_call: TRBJ2-5; clone_size: few; d_call: TRBD2; v_call: TRBV5-6; cdr3_nt: TGTGCCAGCAGCTTATATCTGGGACTAGCGGGGGGTATCCAAGAGACCCAGTACTTC; cdr3_aa: CASSLYLGLAGGIQETQYF
j_call: TRBJ2-2; clone_size: once; d_call: .; v_call: TRBV5-1; cdr3_nt: TGCGCCAGCAGCTTGATACAGGGAAGCACCGGGGAGCTGTTTTTT; cdr3_aa: CASSLIQGSTGELFF
j_call: TRBJ2-3; clone_size: many; d_call: .; v_call: TRBV7-6; cdr3_nt: TGTGCCAGCAGCTCCTTTTCCGGGGGTGTTACAGATACGCAGTATTTT; cdr3_aa: CASSSFSGGVTDTQYF
j_call: TRBJ1-1; clone_size: few; d_call: .; v_call: TRBV30; cdr3_nt: TGTGCCTGCCCCGGTCACACGAGGACTGAAGCTTTCTTT; cdr3_aa: CACPGHTRTEAFF
j_call: TRBJ2-1; clone_size: .; d_call: TRBD2; v_call: TRBV6-2/TRBV6-3; cdr3_nt: TGTGCCAGCAGAAACAGACTAGCTAAAGAGCAGTTCTTC; cdr3_aa: CASRNRLAKEQFF
j_call: TRBJ1-2; clone_size: .; d_call: .; v_call: TRBV27; cdr3_nt: TGTGCCAGCAGTTTATCAGCTATAGCGAACTATGGCTACACCTTC; cdr3_aa: CASSLSAIANYGYTF
j_call: TRBJ2-2; clone_size: many; d_call: .; v_call: TRBV6-4; cdr3_nt: TGTGCCAGCACGACAGGAGATACCGGGGAGCTGTTTTTT; cdr3_aa: CASTTGDTGELFF
j_call: TRBJ1-5; clone_size: many; d_call: .; v_call: TRBV20-1; cdr3_nt: TGCAGTGCCGCCACAGGGTTTGGCAATCAGCCCCAGCATTTT; cdr3_aa: CSAATGFGNQPQHF
j_call: TRBJ1-6; clone_size: many; d_call: TRBD1; v_call: TRBV7-2; cdr3_nt: TGTGCCAGCAGCTTAGACCAAGGGGGCAGGAATTCACCCCTCCACTTT; cdr3_aa: CASSLDQGGRNSPLHF
j_call: TRBJ1-1; clone_size: few; d_call: .; v_call: TRBV7-7; cdr3_nt: TGTGCTAGCAGCTCGATACCGGACAGTGAAGCTTTCTTT; cdr3_aa: CASSSIPDSEAFF
j_call: TRBJ2-5; clone_size: many; d_call: .; v_call: TRBV5-1; cdr3_nt: TGCGCCAGCAGCCCCCAGCCGGGGTCAGCGAACCCGGAGTACTTC; cdr3_aa: CASSPQPGSANPEYF
j_call: TRBJ1-5; clone_size: many; d_call: .; v_call: TRBV12-3/TRBV12-4; cdr3_nt: TGTGCCAGCAGTTTTGGAGATAATAGCAATCAGCCCCAGCATTTT; cdr3_aa: CASSFGDNSNQPQHF
j_call: TRBJ2-1; clone_size: .; d_call: .; v_call: TRBV15; cdr3_nt: TGTGCCACCAGCAGAGATCTCACCAATGAGCAGTTCTTC; cdr3_aa: CATSRDLTNEQFF
j_call: TRBJ1-1; clone_size: .; d_call: .; v_call: TRBV9; cdr3_nt: TGTGCCAGCAGCGTAGGGTGGACAGCGAACACTGAAGCTTTCTTT; cdr3_aa: CASSVGWTANTEAFF
j_call: TRBJ2-1; clone_size: .; d_call: TRBD1; v_call: TRBV20-1; cdr3_nt: TGCAGTGCTAGAGATCTGGACAGGGTCAATGAGCAGTTCTTC; cdr3_aa: CSARDLDRVNEQFF
j_call: TRBJ2-3; clone_size: many; d_call: TRBD2; v_call: TRBV6-5; cdr3_nt: TGTGCCAGCAGTTCGGAGGCGTCTAGCGGGATTAGGCAGTATTTT; cdr3_aa: CASSSEASSGIRQYF
j_call: TRBJ1-6; clone_size: many; d_call: .; v_call: TRBV4-3; cdr3_nt: TGCGCCAGCAGCCAAGTACGGCTCCCTGGGTCACCCCTCCACTTT; cdr3_aa: CASSQVRLPGSPLHF
j_call: TRBJ1-1; clone_size: many; d_call: .; v_call: TRBV12-3/TRBV12-4; cdr3_nt: TGTGCCAGCAGTTTGGTTTGGGGGAGTGATACTGAAGCTTTCTTT; cdr3_aa: CASSLVWGSDTEAFF
j_call: TRBJ1-2; clone_size: few; d_call: .; v_call: TRBV10-3; cdr3_nt: TGTGCCATCAGTGACCAATCCCGGGGAGAAGGGAACAACTATGGCTACACCTTC; cdr3_aa: CAISDQSRGEGNNYGYTF
j_call: TRBJ2-1; clone_size: .; d_call: TRBD2; v_call: TRBV20-1; cdr3_nt: TGCAGTGCTGGAGGACTTGGGAGGGCCAGGGAGCAGTTCTTC; cdr3_aa: CSAGGLGRAREQFF
j_call: TRBJ1-2; clone_size: .; d_call: .; v_call: TRBV20-1; cdr3_nt: TGCAGTGCACCCACCCGTGGAAGCGGCTACACCTTC; cdr3_aa: CSAPTRGSGYTF
j_call: TRBJ1-1; clone_size: many; d_call: .; v_call: TRBV7-3; cdr3_nt: TGTGCCAGCAGCTTAGGTCCAGAGGTCGCTGAAGCTTTCTTT; cdr3_aa: CASSLGPEVAEAFF
j_call: TRBJ2-3; clone_size: few; d_call: .; v_call: TRBV6-2/TRBV6-3; cdr3_nt: TGTGCCAGCAGTTCGGGACCGCCTAGAGATACGCAGTATTTT; cdr3_aa: CASSSGPPRDTQYF
j_call: TRBJ1-3; clone_size: many; d_call: TRBD1; v_call: TRBV10-3; cdr3_nt: TGTGCCATCAGTGAGTCGACAGGGATCTCTGGAAACACCATATATTTT; cdr3_aa: CAISESTGISGNTIYF
j_call: TRBJ1-6; clone_size: few; d_call: .; v_call: TRBV3-1; cdr3_nt: TGTGCCAGCAGCCTCGGGACGAATCTGTCACCCCTCCACTTT; cdr3_aa: CASSLGTNLSPLHF
j_call: TRBJ2-5; clone_size: .; d_call: TRBD1; v_call: TRBV6-2/TRBV6-3; cdr3_nt: TGTGCCAGCAGTTACGTCGGGACAGGGGCCCAAGAGACCCAGTACTTC; cdr3_aa: CASSYVGTGAQETQYF
j_call: TRBJ2-5; clone_size: many; d_call: TRBD1; v_call: TRBV12-5; cdr3_nt: TGTGCTAGTGGCTGGGACAGCGAGACCCAGTACTTC; cdr3_aa: CASGWDSETQYF
j_call: TRBJ2-6; clone_size: few; d_call: .; v_call: TRBV20-1; cdr3_nt: TGCAGTGCTAGAAGTTCGGGGTCTGGGGCCAACGTCCTGACTTTC; cdr3_aa: CSARSSGSGANVLTF
j_call: TRBJ2-3; clone_size: many; d_call: .; v_call: TRBV2; cdr3_nt: TGTGCCAGCAGGGTGACTAGAGGGTCGCGTACAGATACGCAGTATTTT; cdr3_aa: CASRVTRGSRTDTQYF
j_call: TRBJ2-2; clone_size: many; d_call: .; v_call: TRBV6-2/TRBV6-3; cdr3_nt: TGTGCCAGCAGCCAGGGCGGAACCGCGAACACCGGGGAGCTGTTTTTT; cdr3_aa: CASSQGGTANTGELFF
j_call: TRBJ2-2; clone_size: .; d_call: TRBD1; v_call: TRBV12-3/TRBV12-4; cdr3_nt: TGTGCCAGCAGTTCCCGGACAGGCGGCACCGGGGAGCTGTTTTTT; cdr3_aa: CASSSRTGGTGELFF
j_call: TRBJ1-4; clone_size: many; d_call: .; v_call: TRBV12-3/TRBV12-4; cdr3_nt: TGTGCCAGCAGTCTAGAAATAAGCGAAAAACTGTTTTTT; cdr3_aa: CASSLEISEKLFF
j_call: TRBJ2-5; clone_size: few; d_call: .; v_call: TRBV5-5; cdr3_nt: TGTGCCAGCAGCTTATTATCAGGGGTCGGTGAGACCCAGTACTTC; cdr3_aa: CASSLLSGVGETQYF
j_call: TRBJ2-7; clone_size: many; d_call: .; v_call: TRBV18; cdr3_nt: TGTGCCAGCTCACCACCGGCTGGGTTCTACGAGCAGTACTTC; cdr3_aa: CASSPPAGFYEQYF
j_call: TRBJ1-2; clone_size: many; d_call: .; v_call: TRBV5-1; cdr3_nt: TGCGCCAGCAGCCCGGAAGGGCTGGGTAACTATGGCTACACCTTC; cdr3_aa: CASSPEGLGNYGYTF
j_call: TRBJ1-5; clone_size: many; d_call: .; v_call: TRBV6-5; cdr3_nt: TGTGCCAGCAGTTACTCTGATCCGGGGAACAATCAGCCCCAGCATTTT; cdr3_aa: CASSYSDPGNNQPQHF
j_call: TRBJ1-6; clone_size: few; d_call: TRBD1; v_call: TRBV6-5; cdr3_nt: TGTGCCAGTCAAGGGACAGTTCGTTCACCCCTCCACTTT; cdr3_aa: CASQGTVRSPLHF
j_call: TRBJ2-5; clone_size: many; d_call: .; v_call: TRBV10-3; cdr3_nt: TGTGCCATCAGTGAGACCGGGGTACAAGAGACCCAGTACTTC; cdr3_aa: CAISETGVQETQYF
j_call: TRBJ1-2; clone_size: .; d_call: .; v_call: TRBV6-6; cdr3_nt: TGTGCCAGCAGTTACTCCTTCATGAGGACGGGGGGTCAAGATGGCTACACCTTC; cdr3_aa: CASSYSFMRTGGQDGYTF
j_call: TRBJ1-4; clone_size: .; d_call: .; v_call: TRBV4-2; cdr3_nt: TGTGCCAGCAGCCAAGTTCCAGGGGCTAATGAAAAACTGTTTTTT; cdr3_aa: CASSQVPGANEKLFF
j_call: TRBJ1-1; clone_size: .; d_call: .; v_call: TRBV29-1; cdr3_nt: TGCAGCGTTGACCTTAGTCTCGGGACTGAAGCTTTCTTT; cdr3_aa: CSVDLSLGTEAFF
j_call: TRBJ1-2; clone_size: many; d_call: TRBD1; v_call: TRBV20-1; cdr3_nt: TGCAGTGCTAGTAGCAAGCCGGGACAGGGGGTGGCTAACTATGGCTACACCTTC; cdr3_aa: CSASSKPGQGVANYGYTF
j_call: TRBJ2-3; clone_size: many; d_call: .; v_call: TRBV6-5; cdr3_nt: TGTGCCAGCGGGTCAGCTAACACAGATACGCAGTATTTT; cdr3_aa: CASGSANTDTQYF
j_call: TRBJ2-2; clone_size: .; d_call: .; v_call: TRBV2; cdr3_nt: TGTGCCAGCAGTGAGGACAGCACGAACACCGGGGAGCTGTTTTTT; cdr3_aa: CASSEDSTNTGELFF
j_call: TRBJ1-2; clone_size: .; d_call: TRBD1; v_call: TRBV9; cdr3_nt: TGTGCCAGCAGCGTAGGGCTGGGACAGGACTATGGCTACACCTTC; cdr3_aa: CASSVGLGQDYGYTF
j_call: TRBJ2-1; clone_size: many; d_call: .; v_call: TRBV30; cdr3_nt: TGTGCCTGGAGTGGAAGCGGGCATGAGCAGTTCTTC; cdr3_aa: CAWSGSGHEQFF
j_call: TRBJ2-1; clone_size: many; d_call: TRBD2; v_call: TRBV7-3; cdr3_nt: TGTGCCAGCAGCCCGGGACTAGTAGGTAATGAGCAGTTCTTC; cdr3_aa: CASSPGLVGNEQFF
j_call: TRBJ1-4; clone_size: .; d_call: .; v_call: TRBV9; cdr3_nt: TGTGCCAGCAGCGTAGCCAGCAGGGGTGGTGAAAAACTGTTTTTT; cdr3_aa: CASSVASRGGEKLFF
j_call: TRBJ2-7; clone_size: many; d_call: .; v_call: TRBV29-1; cdr3_nt: TGCAGCGTTGGGACAGACCGATACGAGCAGTACTTC; cdr3_aa: CSVGTDRYEQYF
j_call: TRBJ1-5; clone_size: few; d_call: .; v_call: TRBV7-2; cdr3_nt: TGTGCCAGCAGCTTAGCAGGACGGGTCAATCAGCCCCAGCATTTT; cdr3_aa: CASSLAGRVNQPQHF